This T cell receptor beta chain emerged from a study of T cell responses to AZD1222 COVID-19 vaccine. Study results and caveats: Vaccine-associated CD4 TCRs ranged over spike, dominating at 160-218 and 743-854. Close to half of all spike-specific TCRs reportedly target regions of the variants that are unmutated.

On this clone itself: The antigen remains unidentified.

The protocol was immunoSEQ multiplex PCR, while the TCRdb copy is restricted to in-frame clones and leaves out a portion. The sample lists 75,000 to 100,000 clones, approximately 86% occurring once. The V and J ends lost 2 bases and 6 bases respectively, with 20 bases between them. This CDR3 region has 17 residues. Looked up from germline, CDR1 is LGHNT and CDR2 is FRNRAP. The TCR was taken from an adult in good health. This chain uses TRBV12-5 with TRBJ1-5, with D possibly matching TRBD1 (6 bases). Sequenced material: peripheral blood, taken on day 0 of AZD1222 vaccination. CDR3 coding DNA: TGTGCTAGTGGTTTGTCCAACTCTACAGGGCTAATTCAGCCCCAGCATTTT. Protein product: CASGLSNSTGLIQPQHF.